This TCR beta chain was captured by sequencing in a study of T cell responses to AZD1222 COVID-19 vaccine. Assay: immunoSEQ multiplex PCR; the TCRdb copy retains only in-frame clones and omits some. Counted here are about 84,000 clones, around 85% occurring once; the ten biggest clones make up more than 9%. Points from the study as a whole: Spike-specific TCR breadth and depth went up after people got two AZD1222 doses. Most donors were white British and more were female, and clonal diversity was possibly underestimated.

V lost 0 bases and J 0 bases, leaving 5 bases between the germline ends. Looked up from germline, CDR1 is PRHDT and CDR2 is FYEKMQ (reference sequence). CDR3 size: 14 residues. This clone turned up a few times. The antigen is undetermined. Second-dose intervals near 4 or 12 weeks were combined. The chain joins TRBV13 to TRBJ1-1; D is undetermined. The receptor's source is an adult who received the AZD1222 COVID-19 vaccine. The specimen was peripheral blood, collected 28 days after the second AZD1222 dose. The CDR3 sequence: CASSLGPLNTEAFF. The CDR3 nucleotides read TGTGCCAGCAGCTTAGGGCCCCTGAACACTGAAGCTTTCTTT.